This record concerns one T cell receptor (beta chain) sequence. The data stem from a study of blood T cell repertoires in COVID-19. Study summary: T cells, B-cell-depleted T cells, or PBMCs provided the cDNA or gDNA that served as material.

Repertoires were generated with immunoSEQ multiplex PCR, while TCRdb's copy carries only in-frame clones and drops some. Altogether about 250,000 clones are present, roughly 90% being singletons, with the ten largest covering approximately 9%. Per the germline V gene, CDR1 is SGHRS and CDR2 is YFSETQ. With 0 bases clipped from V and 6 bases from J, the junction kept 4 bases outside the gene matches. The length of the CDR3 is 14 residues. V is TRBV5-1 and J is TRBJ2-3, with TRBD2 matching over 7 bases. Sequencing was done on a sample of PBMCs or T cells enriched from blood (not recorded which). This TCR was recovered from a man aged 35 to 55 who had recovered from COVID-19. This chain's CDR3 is CASSLEGGVDTQYF. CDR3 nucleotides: TGCGCCAGCAGCTTGGAGGGAGGGGTGGATACGCAGTATTTT.